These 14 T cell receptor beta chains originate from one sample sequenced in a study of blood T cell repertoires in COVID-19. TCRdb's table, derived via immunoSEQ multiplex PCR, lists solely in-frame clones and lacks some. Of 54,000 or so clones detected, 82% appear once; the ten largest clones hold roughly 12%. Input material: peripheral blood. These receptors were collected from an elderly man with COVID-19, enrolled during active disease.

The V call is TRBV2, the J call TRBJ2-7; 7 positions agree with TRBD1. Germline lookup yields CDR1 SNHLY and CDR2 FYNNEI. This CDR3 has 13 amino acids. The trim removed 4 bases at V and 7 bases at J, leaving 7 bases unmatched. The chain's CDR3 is CASSGDSDGEQYF. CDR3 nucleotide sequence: TGTGCCAGCAGTGGGGACAGCGACGGGGAGCAGTACTTC.

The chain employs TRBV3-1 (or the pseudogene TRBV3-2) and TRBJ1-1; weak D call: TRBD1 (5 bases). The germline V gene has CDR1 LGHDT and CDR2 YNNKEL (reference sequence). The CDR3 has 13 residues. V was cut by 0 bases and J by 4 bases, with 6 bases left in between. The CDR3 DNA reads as TGTGCCAGCAGCCAAGAAGGGGTCACTGAAGCTTTCTTT. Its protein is CASSQEGVTEAFF.

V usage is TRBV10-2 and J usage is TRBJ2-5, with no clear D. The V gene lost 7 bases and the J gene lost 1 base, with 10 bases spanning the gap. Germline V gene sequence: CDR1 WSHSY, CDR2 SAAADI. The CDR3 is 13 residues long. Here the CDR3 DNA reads TGCGCCAGCACTAGTTGGAGCCAAGAGACCCAGTACTTC. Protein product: CASTSWSQETQYF.

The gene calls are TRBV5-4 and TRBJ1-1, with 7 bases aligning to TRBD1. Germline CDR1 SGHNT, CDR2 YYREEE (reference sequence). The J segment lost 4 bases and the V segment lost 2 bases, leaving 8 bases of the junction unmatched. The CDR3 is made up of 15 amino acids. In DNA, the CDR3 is TGTGCCAGCAGCTTCGACAGGGTGGGCGGCACTGAAGCTTTCTTT. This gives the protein CASSFDRVGGTEAFF.

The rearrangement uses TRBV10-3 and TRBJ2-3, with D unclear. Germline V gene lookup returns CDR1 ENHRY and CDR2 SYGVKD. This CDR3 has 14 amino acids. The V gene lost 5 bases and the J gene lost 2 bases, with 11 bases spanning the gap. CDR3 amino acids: CAISQTIPTDTQYF. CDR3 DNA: TGTGCCATCAGTCAAACTATACCCACAGATACGCAGTATTTT.

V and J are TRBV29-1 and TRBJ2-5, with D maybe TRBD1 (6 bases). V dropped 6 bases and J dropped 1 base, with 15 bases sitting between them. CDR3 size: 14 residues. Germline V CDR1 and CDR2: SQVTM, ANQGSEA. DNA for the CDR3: TGCAGCGTCTACCGGGACAAAGCCCAAGAGACCCAGTACTTC. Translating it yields CSVYRDKAQETQYF.

The CDR3 DNA reads TGCGCCAGCAGCTACCTAGCGGGAGGCCAGGATGAGCAGTTCTTC. Translating it yields CASSYLAGGQDEQFF. This sequence joins TRBV5-1 and TRBJ2-1; 11 bases agree with TRBD2. This CDR3 contains 15 residues. V lost 3 bases, J lost 8 bases, and 7 bases stayed unmatched. The V gene's germline CDR1 is SGHRS and CDR2 YFSETQ. The full variable domain, rest sourced from reference TRBV5-1 and TRBJ2-1, is KAGVTQTPRYLIKTRGQQVTLSCSPISGHRSVSWYQQTPGQGLQFLFEYFSETQRNKGNFPGRFSGRQFSNSRSEMNVSTLELGDSALYLCASSYLAGGQDEQFFGPGTRLTVL.

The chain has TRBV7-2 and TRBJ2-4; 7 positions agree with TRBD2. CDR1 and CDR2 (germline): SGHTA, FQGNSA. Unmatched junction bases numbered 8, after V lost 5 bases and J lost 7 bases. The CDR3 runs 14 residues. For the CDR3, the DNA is TGTGCCAGCAGCATTAGGACTAGGGGCAACATTCAGTACTTC. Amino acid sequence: CASSIRTRGNIQYF.

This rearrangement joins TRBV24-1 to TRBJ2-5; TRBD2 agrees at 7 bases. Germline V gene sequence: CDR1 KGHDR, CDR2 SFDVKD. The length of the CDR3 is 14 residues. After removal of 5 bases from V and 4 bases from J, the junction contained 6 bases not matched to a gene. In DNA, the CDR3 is TGTGCCACCAGTGTGTCCGGGGAGGGAGAGACCCAGTACTTC. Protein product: CATSVSGEGETQYF.

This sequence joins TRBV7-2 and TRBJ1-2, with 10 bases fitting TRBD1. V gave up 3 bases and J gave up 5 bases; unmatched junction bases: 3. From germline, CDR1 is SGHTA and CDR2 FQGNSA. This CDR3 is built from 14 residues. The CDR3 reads CASSFGQGVYGYTF. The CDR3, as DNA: TGTGCCAGCAGCTTTGGACAGGGGGTTTATGGCTACACCTTC.

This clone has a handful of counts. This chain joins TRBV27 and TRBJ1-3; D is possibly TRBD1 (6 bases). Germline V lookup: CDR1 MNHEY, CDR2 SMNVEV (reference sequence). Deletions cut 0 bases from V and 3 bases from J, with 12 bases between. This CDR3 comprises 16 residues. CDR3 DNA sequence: TGTGCCAGCAGTTTATCGCCAGGGACAAGTGGAAACACCATATATTTT. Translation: CASSLSPGTSGNTIYF.

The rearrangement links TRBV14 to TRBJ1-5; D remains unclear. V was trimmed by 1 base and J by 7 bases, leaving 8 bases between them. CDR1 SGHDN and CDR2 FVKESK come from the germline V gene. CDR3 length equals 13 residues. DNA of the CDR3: TGTGCCAGCAGCCAAGGCCTAGGCCAGCCCCAGCATTTT. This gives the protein CASSQGLGQPQHF.

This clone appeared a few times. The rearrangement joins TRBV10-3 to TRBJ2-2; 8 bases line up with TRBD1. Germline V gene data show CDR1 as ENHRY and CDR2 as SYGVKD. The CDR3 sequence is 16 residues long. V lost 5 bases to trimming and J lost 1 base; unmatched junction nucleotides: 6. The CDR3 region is CAISISGQENTGELFF. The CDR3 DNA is TGTGCCATCAGTATCTCGGGACAGGAGAACACCGGGGAGCTGTTTTTT.

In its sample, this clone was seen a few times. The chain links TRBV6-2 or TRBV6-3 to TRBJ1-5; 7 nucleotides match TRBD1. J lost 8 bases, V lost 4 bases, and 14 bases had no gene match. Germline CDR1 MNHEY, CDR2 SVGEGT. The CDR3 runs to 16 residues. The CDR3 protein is CASSSGGQPAGKPQHF. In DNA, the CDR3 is TGTGCCAGCAGTTCAGGGGGACAGCCGGCAGGGAAGCCCCAGCATTTT.